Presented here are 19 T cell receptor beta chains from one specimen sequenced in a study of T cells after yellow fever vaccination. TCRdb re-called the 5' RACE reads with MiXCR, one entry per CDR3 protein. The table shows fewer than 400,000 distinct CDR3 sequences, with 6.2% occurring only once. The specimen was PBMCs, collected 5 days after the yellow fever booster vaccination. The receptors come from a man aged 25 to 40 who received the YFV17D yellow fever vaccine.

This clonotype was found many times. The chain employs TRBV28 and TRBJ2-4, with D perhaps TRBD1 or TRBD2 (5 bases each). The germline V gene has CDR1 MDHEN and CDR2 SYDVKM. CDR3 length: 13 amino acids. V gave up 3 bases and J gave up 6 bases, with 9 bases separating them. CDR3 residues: CASSFGGLNIQYF. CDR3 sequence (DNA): TGTGCCAGCAGTTTTGGGGGATTAAACATTCAGTACTTC. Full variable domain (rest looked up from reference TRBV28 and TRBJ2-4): DVKVTQSSRYLVKRTGEKVFLECVQDMDHENMFWYRQDPGLGLRLIYFSYDVKMKEKGDIPEGYSVSREKKERFSLILESASTNQTSMYLCASSFGGLNIQYFGAGTRLSVL.

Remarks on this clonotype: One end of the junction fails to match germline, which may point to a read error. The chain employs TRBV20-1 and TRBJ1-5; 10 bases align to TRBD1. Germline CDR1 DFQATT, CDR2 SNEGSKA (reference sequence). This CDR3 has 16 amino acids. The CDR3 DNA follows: TGCTGTGCTAGGGGACAGGGGCCGGATTGGGTTTGGCCCCAGCATTTT. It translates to CCARGQGPDWVWPQHF.

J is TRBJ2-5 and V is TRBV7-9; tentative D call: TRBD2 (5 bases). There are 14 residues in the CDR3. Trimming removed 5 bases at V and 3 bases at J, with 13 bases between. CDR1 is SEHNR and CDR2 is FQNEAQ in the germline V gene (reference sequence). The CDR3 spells CASSPQRVEETQYF. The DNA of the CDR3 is TGTGCCAGCAGCCCCCAGAGGGTTGAAGAGACCCAGTACTTC.

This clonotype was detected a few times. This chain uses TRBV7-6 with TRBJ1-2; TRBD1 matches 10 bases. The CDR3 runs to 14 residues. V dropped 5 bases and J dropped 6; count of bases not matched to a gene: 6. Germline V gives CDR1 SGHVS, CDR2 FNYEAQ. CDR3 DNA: TGTGCCAGCAGCAGTAGACAGGGGGCTCATGGCTACACCTTC. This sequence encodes CASSSRQGAHGYTF.

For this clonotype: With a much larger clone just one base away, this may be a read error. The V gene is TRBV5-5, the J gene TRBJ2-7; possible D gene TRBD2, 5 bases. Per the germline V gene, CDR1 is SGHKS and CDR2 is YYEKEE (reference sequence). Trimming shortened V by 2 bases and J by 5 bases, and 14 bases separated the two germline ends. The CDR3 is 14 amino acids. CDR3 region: CASSFGLRQDEQYF. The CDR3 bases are TGTGCCAGCAGCTTTGGACTGCGCCAGGACGAGCAGTACTTC.

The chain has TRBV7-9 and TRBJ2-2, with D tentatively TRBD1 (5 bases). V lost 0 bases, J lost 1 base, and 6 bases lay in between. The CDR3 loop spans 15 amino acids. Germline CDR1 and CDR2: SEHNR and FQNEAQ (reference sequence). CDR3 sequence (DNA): TGTGCCAGCAGCTTAGCACAGGTGAACACCGGGGAGCTGTTTTTT. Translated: CASSLAQVNTGELFF.

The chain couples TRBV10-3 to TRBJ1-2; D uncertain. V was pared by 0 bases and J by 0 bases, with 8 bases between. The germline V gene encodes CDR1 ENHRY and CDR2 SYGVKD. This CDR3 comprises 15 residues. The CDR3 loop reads CAISESPGTNYGYTF. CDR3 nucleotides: TGTGCCATCAGTGAGTCCCCAGGAACTAACTATGGCTACACCTTC.

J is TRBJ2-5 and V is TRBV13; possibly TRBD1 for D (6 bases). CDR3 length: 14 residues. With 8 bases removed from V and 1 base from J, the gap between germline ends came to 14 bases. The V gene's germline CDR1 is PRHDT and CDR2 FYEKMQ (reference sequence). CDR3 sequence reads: CASVILGAQETQYF. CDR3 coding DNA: TGTGCCAGCGTGATACTGGGGGCCCAAGAGACCCAGTACTTC.

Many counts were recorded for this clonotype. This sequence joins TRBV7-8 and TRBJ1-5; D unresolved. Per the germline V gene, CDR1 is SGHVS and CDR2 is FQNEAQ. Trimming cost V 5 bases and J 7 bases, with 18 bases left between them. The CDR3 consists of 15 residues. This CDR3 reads CASSQDGGSSQPQHF. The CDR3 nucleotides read TGTGCCAGCAGCCAGGACGGCGGGTCAAGCCAGCCCCAGCATTTT.

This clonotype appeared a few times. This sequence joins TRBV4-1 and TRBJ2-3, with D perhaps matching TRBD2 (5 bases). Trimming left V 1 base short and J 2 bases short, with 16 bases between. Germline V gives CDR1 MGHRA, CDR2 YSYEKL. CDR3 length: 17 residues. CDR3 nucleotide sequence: TGCGCCAGCAGCCAAGCTCTAGCAAGGTTCACCACAGATACGCAGTATTTT. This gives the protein CASSQALARFTTDTQYF.

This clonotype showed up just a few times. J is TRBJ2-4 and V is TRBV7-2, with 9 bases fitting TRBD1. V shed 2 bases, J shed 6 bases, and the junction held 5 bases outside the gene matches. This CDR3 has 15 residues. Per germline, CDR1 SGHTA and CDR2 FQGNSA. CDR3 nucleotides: TGTGCCAGCAGCTTACAGTCGGACAGGGGAAACATTCAGTACTTC. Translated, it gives CASSLQSDRGNIQYF.

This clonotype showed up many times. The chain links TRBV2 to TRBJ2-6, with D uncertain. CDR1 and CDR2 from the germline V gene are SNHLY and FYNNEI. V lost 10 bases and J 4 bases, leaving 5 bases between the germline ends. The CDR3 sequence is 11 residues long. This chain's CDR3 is CATEGANVLTF. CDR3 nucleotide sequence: TGTGCCACCGAAGGGGCCAACGTCCTGACTTTC.

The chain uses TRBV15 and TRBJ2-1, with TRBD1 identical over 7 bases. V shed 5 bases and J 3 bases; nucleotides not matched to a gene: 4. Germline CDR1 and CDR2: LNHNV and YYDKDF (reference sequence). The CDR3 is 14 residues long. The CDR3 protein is CATSPSGGYNEQFF. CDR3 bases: TGTGCCACCAGCCCGTCAGGGGGCTACAATGAGCAGTTCTTC.

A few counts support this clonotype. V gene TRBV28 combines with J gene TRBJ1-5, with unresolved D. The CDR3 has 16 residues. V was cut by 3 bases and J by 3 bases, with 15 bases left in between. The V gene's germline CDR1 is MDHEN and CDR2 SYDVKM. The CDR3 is CASSFGSVWDNQPQHF. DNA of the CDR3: TGTGCCAGCAGTTTCGGGTCAGTTTGGGACAATCAGCCCCAGCATTTT.

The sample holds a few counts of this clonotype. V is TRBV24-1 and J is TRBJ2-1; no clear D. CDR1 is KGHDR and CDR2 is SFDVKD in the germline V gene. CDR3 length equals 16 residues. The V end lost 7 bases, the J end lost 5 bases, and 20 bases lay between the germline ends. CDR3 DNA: TGTGCCACCAGCTTCCCGGGTCCTATATATAACAATGAGCAGTTCTTC. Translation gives CATSFPGPIYNNEQFF.

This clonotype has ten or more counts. The CDR3 loop is CASSNRGGNEQFF. The CDR3 DNA reads TGTGCCAGCAGCAACCGGGGAGGTAATGAGCAGTTCTTC. The chain employs TRBV6-2 or TRBV6-3 and TRBJ2-1; possibly TRBD2 for D (6 bases). In germline, CDR1 is MNHEY, CDR2 SVGEGT. With 6 bases removed from V and 7 bases from J, the gap between germline ends came to 13 bases. CDR3 length equals 13 residues.

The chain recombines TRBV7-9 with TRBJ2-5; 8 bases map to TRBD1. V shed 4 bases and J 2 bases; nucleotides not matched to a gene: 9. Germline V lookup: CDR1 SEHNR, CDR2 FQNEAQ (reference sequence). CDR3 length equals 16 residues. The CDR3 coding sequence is TGTGCCAGCAGCTCCTGGACAGGGTCCAGGCAAGAGACCCAGTACTTC. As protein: CASSSWTGSRQETQYF. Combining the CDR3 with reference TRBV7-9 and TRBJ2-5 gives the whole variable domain DTGVSQNPRHKITKRGQNVTFRCDPISEHNRLYWYRQTLGQGPEFLTYFQNEAQLEKSRLLSDRFSAERPKGSFSTLEIQRTEQGDSAMYLCASSSWTGSRQETQYFGPGTRLLVL.

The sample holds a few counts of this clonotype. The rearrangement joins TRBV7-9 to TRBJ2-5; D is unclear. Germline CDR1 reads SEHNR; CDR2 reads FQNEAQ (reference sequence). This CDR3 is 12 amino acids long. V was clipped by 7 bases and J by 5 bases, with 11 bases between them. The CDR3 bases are TGTGCCAGCACCTCGTCCGTGGAGACCCAGTACTTC. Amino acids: CASTSSVETQYF.

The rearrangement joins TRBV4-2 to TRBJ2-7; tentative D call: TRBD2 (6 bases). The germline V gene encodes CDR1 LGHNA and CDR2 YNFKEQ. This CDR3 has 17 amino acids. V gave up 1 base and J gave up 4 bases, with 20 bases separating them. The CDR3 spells CASSQVLFGTPGYEQYF. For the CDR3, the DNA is TGTGCCAGCAGCCAAGTTTTATTCGGGACTCCTGGTTACGAGCAGTACTTC.